This is a list of T cell receptor beta chains from one sample in a study of blood T cell repertoires in COVID-19. The table came from immunoSEQ multiplex PCR; TCRdb's copy has only in-frame clones and leaves some out. The table has 190,000 or so clones, roughly nine tenths seen once; the top ten hold 0.7% to 0.85%. Sequencing was performed on peripheral blood. These receptor sequences come from an older woman with acute or convalescent COVID-19. Each CDR3 is given with its conserved first and last residue. The D gene is left open where the match is weak. Clone sizes are given selectively: once, few, many, or a class where the clone is expanded.

J: TRBJ1-2; size: -; V: TRBV2; D: TRBD1; DNA: TGTGCCAGCAGTCCCCATGGACAGGCTAACTATGGCTACACCTTC; CDR3: CASSPHGQANYGYTF
J: TRBJ2-1; size: -; V: TRBV12-5; D: TRBD1; DNA: TGTGCTAGTGGTTCCCGACAGGGGGCCTTTTACAATGAGCAGTTCTTC; CDR3: CASGSRQGAFYNEQFF
J: TRBJ2-5; size: -; V: TRBV11-2; D: -; DNA: TGTGCCAGCAGCACCGGGACTTTGTGGGAGACCCAGTACTTC; CDR3: CASSTGTLWETQYF
J: TRBJ1-4; size: once; V: TRBV4-2; D: -; DNA: TGTGCCAGCAGCCAAGAGGGGGGACTCAATGAAAAACTGTTTTTT; CDR3: CASSQEGGLNEKLFF
J: TRBJ1-2; size: once; V: TRBV5-4; D: -; DNA: TGTGCCAGCAGCTTTGGCAGGGACTATGGCTACACCTTC; CDR3: CASSFGRDYGYTF
J: TRBJ1-5; size: few; V: TRBV18; D: -; DNA: TGTGCCAGCTCACCCCTTCGGGGAGGTCAGCCCCAGCATTTT; CDR3: CASSPLRGGQPQHF
J: TRBJ2-7; size: -; V: TRBV6-5; D: TRBD1; DNA: TGTGCCAGCAGGAGGGGGACAGGGGATTTCTACGAGCAGTACTTC; CDR3: CASRRGTGDFYEQYF
J: TRBJ1-4; size: -; V: TRBV6-5; D: TRBD1; DNA: TGTGCCAGCAGTTTAAGACAGGGAGGTGAAAAACTGTTTTTT; CDR3: CASSLRQGGEKLFF
J: TRBJ1-1; size: -; V: TRBV27; D: -; DNA: TGTGCCAGCAGGCTGCAGGGGAAGGCGACTGAAGCTTTCTTT; CDR3: CASRLQGKATEAFF
J: TRBJ1-5; size: -; V: TRBV6-1; D: -; DNA: TGTGCCAGCAGTGAAGGGCAGAAACAGCCCCAGCATTTT; CDR3: CASSEGQKQPQHF
J: TRBJ2-2; size: -; V: TRBV9; D: -; DNA: TGTGCCAGCAGCCCCACGAGGGTTCAGGCCGGGGAGCTGTTTTTT; CDR3: CASSPTRVQAGELFF
J: TRBJ2-7; size: -; V: TRBV28; D: TRBD2; DNA: TGTGCCAGCACACCCGGGGGGTGGGTTGGCGAGCAGTACTTC; CDR3: CASTPGGWVGEQYF
J: TRBJ1-2; size: -; V: TRBV19; D: TRBD1; DNA: TGTGCCAGTAGTATGCCTACAGGGGGCTATGGCTACACCTTC; CDR3: CASSMPTGGYGYTF
J: TRBJ1-1; size: -; V: TRBV7-3; D: TRBD1; DNA: TGTGCCAGCAGCTTCACAGGGGGGTCCACTGAAGCTTTCTTT; CDR3: CASSFTGGSTEAFF
J: TRBJ1-1; size: -; V: TRBV29-1; D: -; DNA: TGCAGCGTTGATAAGGCTAGGGCTTTCTTT; CDR3: CSVDKARAFF
J: TRBJ2-7; size: -; V: TRBV18; D: -; DNA: TGTGCCAGCTCAGACCAGGGCCGCAGCTCCTACGAGCAGTACTTC; CDR3: CASSDQGRSSYEQYF
J: TRBJ1-6; size: -; V: TRBV5-1; D: TRBD1; DNA: TGCGCCAGCAGCCTAAGGGGACAGGAAGGTTCACCCCTCCACTTT; CDR3: CASSLRGQEGSPLHF
J: TRBJ1-5; size: -; V: TRBV2; D: -; DNA: TGTGCCAGCAGTGGGGGGGATCAGCCCCAGCATTTT; CDR3: CASSGGDQPQHF
J: TRBJ2-3; size: -; V: TRBV6-5; D: TRBD1; DNA: TGTGCCAGCAGCACAGGGGTAGGGGGTTTAGATACGCAGTATTTT; CDR3: CASSTGVGGLDTQYF
J: TRBJ2-2; size: -; V: TRBV9; D: -; DNA: TGTGCCAGCAGCGTGTCCTGGGGGGAGGCGCACCGGGAGCTGTTTTTT; CDR3: CASSVSWGEAHRELFF
J: TRBJ1-4; size: once; V: TRBV12-3/TRBV12-4; D: -; DNA: TGTGCCAGCGGTACAGGGAAACTGTTTTTT; CDR3: CASGTGKLFF
J: TRBJ1-4; size: -; V: TRBV27; D: TRBD1; DNA: TGTGCCAGCAGTTTGGACAGGGGGCAGGATGGACTGTTTTTT; CDR3: CASSLDRGQDGLFF
J: TRBJ1-2; size: -; V: TRBV29-1; D: -; DNA: TGCAGCGTTGCCCCTCTCGGGGGTAGGGGCTACACCTTC; CDR3: CSVAPLGGRGYTF
J: TRBJ2-7; size: -; V: TRBV19; D: -; DNA: TGTGCCAGTAGTATGACGGGAAGCAACTACGAGCAGTACTTC; CDR3: CASSMTGSNYEQYF
J: TRBJ2-1; size: few; V: TRBV5-1; D: TRBD2; DNA: TGCGCCAGCAGCTTGACTAGCGGGAGCAATGAGCAGTTCTTC; CDR3: CASSLTSGSNEQFF
J: TRBJ1-5; size: -; V: TRBV19; D: -; DNA: TGTGCCAGTATAGGACAACACAATCAGCCCCAGCATTTT; CDR3: CASIGQHNQPQHF
J: TRBJ2-1; size: -; V: TRBV3-1/TRBV3-2; D: -; DNA: TGTGCCAGCAGCCCTCTAGTTTTGGGCTACAATGAGCAGTTCTTC; CDR3: CASSPLVLGYNEQFF
J: TRBJ1-3; size: -; V: TRBV6-6; D: -; DNA: TGTGCCAGCAGTCCCCCGGGACTATCTGGAAACACCATATATTTT; CDR3: CASSPPGLSGNTIYF
J: TRBJ2-7; size: few; V: TRBV3-1/TRBV3-2; D: -; DNA: TGTGCCAGCAGCCAACGGGGATACGGCCCCTACGAGCAGTACTTC; CDR3: CASSQRGYGPYEQYF
J: TRBJ2-7; size: once; V: TRBV14; D: TRBD2; DNA: TGTGCCAGCAGCCAAAGACTAGCGGGATCGGGGGTCGAGCAGTACTTC; CDR3: CASSQRLAGSGVEQYF
J: TRBJ1-2; size: -; V: TRBV3-1/TRBV3-2; D: TRBD1; DNA: TGTGCCAGCAGCCCCGACAGGGGAGCAAAAGGCTACACCTTC; CDR3: CASSPDRGAKGYTF
J: TRBJ2-2; size: -; V: TRBV12-3/TRBV12-4; D: -; DNA: TGTGCCAGCACCCCAACTAGTTCCGGGGAGCTGTTTTTT; CDR3: CASTPTSSGELFF
J: TRBJ1-1; size: once; V: TRBV9; D: -; DNA: TGTGCCAGCAGCGTAGGTCAGGGGTTCCATGTAATGAACACTGAAGCTTTCTTT; CDR3: CASSVGQGFHVMNTEAFF
J: TRBJ2-5; size: -; V: TRBV5-1; D: TRBD1; DNA: TGCGCCAGCACTCCCTTACGACAGGGGCAAGAGACCCAGTACTTC; CDR3: CASTPLRQGQETQYF
J: TRBJ2-7; size: -; V: TRBV5-1; D: TRBD2; DNA: TGCGCCAGCAGCTTATTAACTAGCGGGAGAGGAGAGCAGTACTTC; CDR3: CASSLLTSGRGEQYF
J: TRBJ2-1; size: once; V: TRBV2; D: TRBD1; DNA: TGTGCCAGCAGTGAGGACAGGGGGCATTACAATGAGCAGTTCTTC; CDR3: CASSEDRGHYNEQFF
J: TRBJ1-3; size: -; V: TRBV27; D: -; DNA: TGTGCCAGCAGTTCGTCGTCTGGAAACACCATATATTTT; CDR3: CASSSSSGNTIYF
J: TRBJ2-1; size: -; V: TRBV5-1; D: -; DNA: TGCGCCAGCAGCTCGACAACCCCCCATGAGCAGTTCTTC; CDR3: CASSSTTPHEQFF
J: TRBJ1-1; size: -; V: TRBV7-3; D: TRBD1; DNA: TGTGCCAGCAGCTTAATGGCAGGGGGAGACACTGAAGCTTTCTTT; CDR3: CASSLMAGGDTEAFF
J: TRBJ1-3; size: -; V: TRBV11-2; D: TRBD1; DNA: TGTGCCAGCAGCCAGACAGGGTCGGGAAACACCATATATTTT; CDR3: CASSQTGSGNTIYF
J: TRBJ1-5; size: -; V: TRBV7-2; D: TRBD1; DNA: TGTGCCAGTCGGCGGGGGACAGGGAGCAATCAGCCCCAGCATTTT; CDR3: CASRRGTGSNQPQHF
J: TRBJ2-2; size: -; V: TRBV7-9; D: TRBD2; DNA: TGTGCCAGCAGCTCGGGACTAGCGGGAGAAACGGGGGAGCTGTTTTTT; CDR3: CASSSGLAGETGELFF
J: TRBJ2-4; size: -; V: TRBV11-2; D: TRBD1; DNA: TGTGCCAGCAGCAAGGAAGCAGGGGGCTTCAAAAACATTCAGTACTTC; CDR3: CASSKEAGGFKNIQYF
J: TRBJ2-1; size: few; V: TRBV14; D: TRBD1; DNA: TGTGCCAGCAGCGAAGGGTACAGGGGGCAGTTCTTC; CDR3: CASSEGYRGQFF
J: TRBJ1-2; size: -; V: TRBV7-9; D: -; DNA: TGTGCCAGCAGCTTAGAAACCAGCGATGGCTACACCTTC; CDR3: CASSLETSDGYTF